These 32 T cell receptor beta chains share one sample of origin, sequenced in a study of T cells in Graves' hyperthyroidism and ophthalmopathy. TCR beta CDR3 sequences were amplified from RNA transcripts. The TCR CDR3 was amplified in a first-round RT-PCR using the HTBI primer set. From the multiplex PCR reads, TCRdb called clonotypes with MiXCR, one entry per CDR3 protein. This repertoire shows approximately 620,000 distinct CDR3 sequences, approximately 13% found once; its top ten account for 5.8%. Sequencing was performed on blood. The source of these receptors is a woman aged 25 to 45 with Graves' hyperthyroidism that later progressed to Graves' ophthalmopathy.

The V and J genes are TRBV4-2 and TRBJ1-1, with no clear D. V was trimmed by 10 bases and J by 1 base, leaving 10 bases between them. Germline V CDR1 and CDR2: LGHNA, YNFKEQ. The CDR3 loop spans 12 amino acids. CDR3 sequence: CATPKKNTEAFF. The CDR3 bases are TGTGCCACCCCGAAGAAGAACACTGAAGCTTTCTTT.

This clonotype was recorded many times. The CDR3 sequence: CASSLGSLKETQYF. The CDR3 nucleotides are TGTGCCAGCAGTTTGGGTAGCCTTAAAGAGACCCAGTACTTC. The chain is built from TRBV27 and TRBJ2-5, with no clear D. The germline V and J ends were trimmed by 3 bases and 3 bases, with 11 bases remaining between them. The CDR3 length is 14 residues. Germline loops: CDR1 MNHEY, CDR2 SMNVEV (reference sequence).

This clonotype was seen many times. CDR3 sequence reads: CASSLSTRAAPYNEQFF. The DNA of the CDR3 is TGTGCCAGCAGCTTATCTACCAGAGCCGCGCCCTACAATGAGCAGTTCTTC. The V call is TRBV11-2, the J call TRBJ2-1; unclear D gene. Per germline, CDR1 SGHAT and CDR2 FQNNGV. With 2 bases removed from V and 2 bases from J, the gap between germline ends came to 16 bases. This CDR3 region has 17 residues.

This clonotype was seen many times. The chain combines TRBV9 with TRBJ2-5; no firm D call. This CDR3 is built from 15 residues. The V end was cut by 0 bases, the J end by 1 base, with 10 bases between. Germline CDR1 and CDR2: SGDLS and YYNGEE. The CDR3 region is CASSVDTGVQETQYF. The CDR3 DNA follows: TGTGCCAGCAGCGTAGACACGGGCGTCCAAGAGACCCAGTACTTC.

CDR3: CATSRDPLGEQFF. The DNA of the CDR3 is TGTGCCACCAGCAGAGACCCGTTGGGTGAGCAGTTCTTC. This sequence joins TRBV15 and TRBJ2-1; D is undetermined. The germline V and J ends were trimmed by 0 bases and 9 bases, with 9 bases remaining between them. This CDR3 spans 13 amino acids. CDR1 LNHNV and CDR2 YYDKDF come from the germline V gene (reference sequence).

The V and J genes are TRBV27 and TRBJ2-2; D call uncertain. The ends were cut back, 8 bases at V and 6 bases at J, with 16 bases in the middle. The CDR3 extends over 14 amino acids. CDR1 and CDR2 from the germline V gene are MNHEY and SMNVEV (reference sequence). CDR3 residues: CASQRLQDAGELFF. In DNA, the CDR3 is TGTGCCAGCCAGAGACTCCAGGACGCCGGGGAGCTGTTTTTT.

The V call is TRBV14, the J call TRBJ2-1; D might be TRBD1 or TRBD2, each matching 5 bases. V was trimmed by 0 bases and J by 3 bases, leaving 12 bases between them. CDR3 size: 16 residues. The germline gives CDR1 SGHDN, CDR2 FVKESK. The CDR3 DNA reads as TGTGCCAGCAGCCAAGAGAGGGGTGCAATCTACAATGAGCAGTTCTTC. Translation: CASSQERGAIYNEQFF. Full variable domain (rest looked up from reference TRBV14 and TRBJ2-1): EAGVTQFPSHSVIEKGQTVTLRCDPISGHDNLYWYRRVMGKEIKFLLHFVKESKQDESGMPNNRFLAERTGGTYSTLKVQPAELEDSGVYFCASSQERGAIYNEQFFGPGTRLTVL.

The chain joins TRBV5-5 to TRBJ2-7; tentatively, D is TRBD1 or TRBD2 (5 bases each). The CDR3 length is 14 residues. The V gene's germline CDR1 is SGHKS and CDR2 YYEKEE (reference sequence). V was pared by 5 bases and J by 5 bases, with 17 bases between. This CDR3 is CASRFLGTPDEQYF. In DNA, the CDR3 is TGTGCCAGCAGATTCCTGGGGACCCCGGACGAGCAGTACTTC.

This clonotype was counted ten times or more. The chain is built from TRBV7-8 and TRBJ1-2; 10 bases line up with TRBD1. The germline gives CDR1 SGHVS, CDR2 FQNEAQ. CDR3 length equals 14 residues. The ends lost 3 bases at V and 4 bases at J; junction bases unmatched: 2. The CDR3 DNA follows: TGTGCCAGCAGCTTGACAGGGGGCACCTATGGCTACACCTTC. Residues: CASSLTGGTYGYTF.

This clonotype appeared a few times. This sequence joins TRBV6-1 and TRBJ1-5; D remains ambiguous. The CDR3 spans 15 residues. In germline, CDR1 is MNHNS, CDR2 SASEGT. Trimming took off 6 bases at V and 2 bases at J, with 14 bases between the two ends. The CDR3 nucleotides are TGTGCCAGCAGCCACTCCGGGCTAGGCAATCAGCCCCAGCATTTT. Translation: CASSHSGLGNQPQHF.

This clonotype was recorded at least ten times. This chain uses TRBV11-2 with TRBJ1-3, with D hard to call. V lost 5 bases and J lost 2, with 7 bases in between. The germline V gene has CDR1 SGHAT and CDR2 FQNNGV. The CDR3 runs to 13 residues. In DNA, the CDR3 is TGTGCCAGCAGCCCAGCAACTGGAAACACCATATATTTT. It translates to CASSPATGNTIYF.

Details on this clonotype: Possible read error: a much larger clone is one base away. The chain combines TRBV10-3 with TRBJ1-2; D gene unclear. Per germline, CDR1 ENHRY and CDR2 SYGVKD. The CDR3 spans 11 residues. The V gene lost 2 bases and the J gene lost 10 bases, with 8 bases spanning the gap. The CDR3 DNA reads TGTGCCATCAGTGAGCCCAAGGACTACACCTTC. Translating gives CAISEPKDYTF.

This clonotype has ten or more counts. The CDR3 bases are TGCGCCAGCAGCTTTGCAGGGAAGGTGTACGAGCAGTACTTC. This codes for CASSFAGKVYEQYF. This chain joins TRBV5-1 and TRBJ2-7; TRBD1 is a possible D gene (5 bases). V lost 2 bases to trimming and J lost 4 bases, with 13 bases between them. The CDR3 is 14 amino acids. Looked up from germline, CDR1 is SGHRS and CDR2 is YFSETQ.

This clonotype was detected ten times or more. The gene calls are TRBV28 and TRBJ1-5; D not certain. Germline CDR1 and CDR2: MDHEN and SYDVKM. Trimming cost V 2 bases and J 2 bases, with 13 bases left between them. CDR3 length: 16 residues. CDR3 residues: CASSLIYAPRNQPQHF. CDR3 nucleotide sequence: TGTGCCAGCAGTTTAATATACGCCCCACGCAATCAGCCCCAGCATTTT.

This clonotype was counted at least ten times. The CDR3 protein is CASSLRGGGDEQYF. CDR3 DNA: TGTGCCAGCAGTTTACGGGGGGGGGGGGACGAGCAGTACTTC. The chain is built from TRBV28 and TRBJ2-7; TRBD2 agrees at 8 bases. In germline, CDR1 is MDHEN, CDR2 SYDVKM. J lost 5 bases, V lost 2 bases, and 5 bases had no gene match. The CDR3 contains 14 residues.

This clonotype was counted at least ten times. This chain uses TRBV27 with TRBJ1-1; 7 bases are shared with TRBD1. The CDR3 loop spans 16 amino acids. Germline loops: CDR1 MNHEY, CDR2 SMNVEV (reference sequence). V dropped 2 bases and J dropped 4; count of bases not matched to a gene: 10. CDR3 protein: CASSLIAGQTLTEAFF. For the CDR3, the DNA is TGTGCCAGCAGTTTAATTGCGGGACAGACGCTCACTGAAGCTTTCTTT.

This clonotype has just a few counts. V and J are TRBV7-3 and TRBJ1-1, with a weak D call TRBD1 (5 bases). The germline gives CDR1 SGHTA, CDR2 FQGTGA. This CDR3 region has 14 residues. V shed 2 bases and J shed 4 bases, with 11 bases lying between them. CDR3 in DNA: TGTGCCAGCAGCTTAGACGGGGGGGGCACTGAAGCTTTCTTT. Translating it yields CASSLDGGGTEAFF.

This clonotype showed up many times. This chain uses TRBV7-2 with TRBJ2-3; possibly TRBD1 or TRBD2 for D (5 bases each). This CDR3 comprises 14 residues. CDR1 and CDR2 (germline): SGHTA, FQGNSA. The ends were cut back, 5 bases at V and 2 bases at J, with 11 bases in the middle. In DNA form, the CDR3 reads TGTGCCAGCAGCCGGGACCCCGCCACAGATACGCAGTATTTT. This translates into CASSRDPATDTQYF.

The V and J genes are TRBV7-2 and TRBJ2-5, with D maybe TRBD2 (6 bases). The CDR3 loop spans 16 amino acids. Trimming stripped 6 bases from V and 5 bases from J, with 22 bases between. Germline CDR1 reads SGHTA; CDR2 reads FQGNSA. CDR3 sequence reads: CASSRTGGWAGETQYF. CDR3 in DNA: TGTGCCAGCAGTAGGACTGGCGGATGGGCGGGGGAGACCCAGTACTTC.

This clonotype was counted between two and nine times. The gene calls are TRBV20-1 and TRBJ2-7, with D uncertain. Germline V CDR1 and CDR2: DFQATT, SNEGSKA (reference sequence). CDR3 length equals 11 residues. Trimming removed 6 bases at V and 6 bases at J, with 12 bases between. The CDR3: CSAPRSTEQYF. The CDR3 coding sequence is TGCAGTGCGCCCCGGTCCACCGAGCAGTACTTC.

There are many counts of this clonotype. This chain uses TRBV7-3 with TRBJ2-4; D may be TRBD2 (5 bases). There are 16 residues in the CDR3. The V and J ends lost 4 bases and 1 base respectively, with 14 bases between them. CDR1 SGHTA and CDR2 FQGTGA come from the germline V gene. CDR3: CASSSPSRRAKNIQYF. The CDR3 DNA follows: TGTGCCAGCAGCTCCCCCAGTAGGAGGGCCAAAAACATTCAGTACTTC.

This clonotype was found a few times. The V gene is TRBV7-3, the J gene TRBJ2-4, with D perhaps matching TRBD2 (5 bases). Per germline, CDR1 SGHTA and CDR2 FQGTGA. This CDR3 region has 15 residues. V was clipped by 4 bases and J by 6 bases, with 16 bases between them. CDR3 sequence reads: CASSSSGGGINIQYF. CDR3 in DNA: TGTGCCAGCAGCTCCTCCGGCGGAGGTATAAACATTCAGTACTTC.

The V and J genes are TRBV30 and TRBJ1-1; a possible D gene is TRBD1 (6 bases). Germline lookup yields CDR1 GTSNPN and CDR2 SVGIG (reference sequence). V lost 0 bases and J 1 base, leaving 15 bases between the germline ends. The CDR3 has 16 residues. The CDR3 loop is CAWSVPRQVKNTEAFF. The CDR3 DNA is TGTGCCTGGAGTGTACCGAGACAGGTGAAGAACACTGAAGCTTTCTTT.

The chain couples TRBV27 to TRBJ1-1; D gene ambiguous. Trimming left V 4 bases short and J 6 bases short, with 24 bases between. The CDR3 is 17 residues long. Germline CDR1 MNHEY, CDR2 SMNVEV (reference sequence). The CDR3 DNA sequence: TGTGCCAGCAGTTACCACCGGGGTTCGCCTAGAAGGGCTGAAGCTTTCTTT. Its protein is CASSYHRGSPRRAEAFF.

In the case of this clonotype: A read error is possible here, since a much larger clone lies one base away. The V call is TRBV18, the J call TRBJ1-6; 7 bases agree with TRBD1. CDR3 size: 14 residues. Germline V gene sequence: CDR1 KGHSH, CDR2 LQKENI. Trimming at V came to 9 bases and at J to 6 bases, leaving 8 bases not matched to a gene. The CDR3 DNA sequence: TGTGCCAGTACAGGGGCAGCCTCTAATTCACCCCTCCACTTT. Its translation is CASTGAASNSPLHF.

This clonotype was seen many times. The chain couples TRBV7-9 to TRBJ2-7; D not certain. CDR1 and CDR2 from the germline V gene are SEHNR and FQNEAQ (reference sequence). The CDR3 sequence is 13 residues long. V was shortened by 6 bases and J by 4 bases, with 13 bases between the two germline ends. The CDR3 is CASRAISLYEQYF. CDR3 nucleotide sequence: TGTGCCAGCAGGGCGATATCGCTTTACGAGCAGTACTTC. The full variable domain, with the rest looked up from reference TRBV7-9 and TRBJ2-7, is DTGVSQNPRHKITKRGQNVTFRCDPISEHNRLYWYRQTLGQGPEFLTYFQNEAQLEKSRLLSDRFSAERPKGSFSTLEIQRTEQGDSAMYLCASRAISLYEQYFGPGTRLTVT.

This clonotype has ten or more counts. The chain employs TRBV30 and TRBJ1-2; D gene uncertain. V lost 4 bases and J lost 2, with 5 bases in between. The CDR3 totals 11 residues. Germline loops: CDR1 GTSNPN, CDR2 SVGIG (reference sequence). CDR3 loop: CAWIRNYGYTF. The DNA of the CDR3 is TGTGCCTGGATAAGAAACTATGGCTACACCTTC.

This clonotype was seen a handful of times. The rearrangement uses TRBV4-1 and TRBJ1-2, with TRBD1 matching over 8 bases. CDR3 length: 16 residues. Germline assignment: CDR1 MGHRA and CDR2 YSYEKL. V shed 0 bases, J shed 4 bases, and the junction held 7 bases outside the gene matches. The CDR3 bases are TGCGCCAGCAGCCAAGATTCCTCAGGGGGCATCTATGGCTACACCTTC. Translated: CASSQDSSGGIYGYTF.

There are many counts of this clonotype. J is TRBJ1-1 and V is TRBV12-3 or TRBV12-4; TRBD1 matches 7 bases. After removal of 5 bases from V and 7 bases from J, the junction contained 7 bases not matched to a gene. This CDR3 is built from 13 residues. The CDR3 DNA sequence: TGTGCCAGCAGTGGCGGCGACAGGGTTGAAGCTTTCTTT. Encoded protein: CASSGGDRVEAFF.

This clonotype has at least ten counts. The CDR3: CSASTSGRLNEQFF. CDR3 coding DNA: TGCAGTGCTAGTACGAGCGGGAGGCTCAATGAGCAGTTCTTC. This rearrangement joins TRBV20-1 to TRBJ2-1, with TRBD2 identical over 9 bases. From germline, CDR1 is DFQATT and CDR2 SNEGSKA (reference sequence). The CDR3 consists of 14 residues. V lost 3 bases, J lost 6 bases, and 6 bases stayed unmatched.

This clonotype was seen a few times. The chain carries TRBV19 and TRBJ1-5; no definite D call. The CDR3 runs to 15 residues. V dropped 1 base and J dropped 0 bases, with 7 bases sitting between them. Germline V gene lookup returns CDR1 LNHDA and CDR2 SQIVND (reference sequence). CDR3 bases: TGTGCCAGTAGTATAGCTCGATATAGCAATCAGCCCCAGCATTTT. Protein product: CASSIARYSNQPQHF.

The chain employs TRBV20-1 and TRBJ1-1; D unclear. Trimming removed 1 base from V and 1 base from J, with 10 bases in between. This CDR3 region has 14 residues. Germline CDR1 DFQATT, CDR2 SNEGSKA (reference sequence). CDR3 in amino acids: CSARVGTRNTEAFF. Here the CDR3 DNA reads TGCAGTGCTAGAGTGGGTACGAGGAACACTGAAGCTTTCTTT.